A single sample gave rise to the 24 T cell receptor beta chains below, sequenced in a study of cytomegalovirus exposure and HLA in healthy donors. Measured with immunoSEQ multiplex PCR; TCRdb has only the in-frame clones, and not every one. The sample has some 260,000 clones, roughly 87% seen once; the top ten hold 9.5% to 15%. The source material was PBMCs. Source of these receptors: a young man in good health and CMV-seropositive.

The V call is TRBV29-1, the J call TRBJ2-1; possible D gene TRBD2, 5 bases. The CDR3 extends over 12 amino acids. The germline gives CDR1 SQVTM, CDR2 ANQGSEA. V was cut by 8 bases and J by 7 bases, with 15 bases left in between. CDR3 amino acids: CSHAFRRNEQFF. CDR3 DNA: TGCAGCCATGCCTTCAGGAGGAATGAGCAGTTCTTC.

The gene calls are TRBV5-1 and TRBJ1-2, with TRBD1 matching 7 bases. With 4 bases clipped from V and 3 bases from J, the junction kept 9 bases outside the gene matches. In germline, CDR1 is SGHRS, CDR2 YFSETQ. The CDR3 is made up of 15 amino acids. This CDR3 is CASSLHRGGDYGYTF. The CDR3 DNA reads TGCGCCAGCAGCCTCCACAGGGGAGGCGACTATGGCTACACCTTC.

CDR3 loop: CASSGTSGGEYEQFF. CDR3 nucleotides: TGTGCCAGCAGCGGGACTAGCGGAGGGGAGTATGAGCAGTTCTTC. The chain combines TRBV7-2 with TRBJ2-1; TRBD2 aligns across 11 bases. The CDR3 consists of 15 residues. CDR1 and CDR2 from the germline V gene are SGHTA and FQGNSA. Losses at the gene ends were 5 bases for V and 8 bases for J; bases not matched to a gene: 8.

There are a few counts of this clone. CDR3 region: CASSLGQGAGYTF. CDR3 bases: TGCGCCAGCAGCTTGGGACAGGGGGCTGGCTACACCTTC. The chain combines TRBV5-1 with TRBJ1-2; the match to TRBD1 covers 10 bases. Germline V CDR1 and CDR2: SGHRS, YFSETQ. The J segment lost 7 bases and the V segment lost 0 bases, leaving 0 bases of the junction unmatched. The CDR3 is 13 amino acids.

The rearrangement links TRBV6-1 to TRBJ1-2; TRBD1 might be the D (6 bases). Germline V gives CDR1 MNHNS, CDR2 SASEGT. V was cut by 6 bases and J by 4 bases, with 12 bases left in between. This CDR3 is 13 amino acids long. The DNA for the CDR3 is TGTGCCAGCAGGCAGGGGTCCCCCTATGGCTACACCTTC. This codes for CASRQGSPYGYTF.

This rearrangement joins TRBV5-4 to TRBJ1-3; D not certain. Germline V lookup: CDR1 SGHNT, CDR2 YYREEE (reference sequence). The ends were cut back, 4 bases at V and 1 base at J, with 9 bases in the middle. This CDR3 spans 14 amino acids. CDR3 protein: CASSRSPSGNTIYF. The CDR3 DNA sequence: TGTGCCAGCAGCCGCTCGCCGTCTGGAAACACCATATATTTT.

This clone occurred a few times. J is TRBJ2-5 and V is TRBV5-1; no clear D gene. The ends were cut back, 2 bases at V and 5 bases at J, with 10 bases in the middle. Per the germline V gene, CDR1 is SGHRS and CDR2 is YFSETQ. The CDR3 runs 13 residues. The CDR3 is CASSFGDAETQYF. CDR3 nucleotides: TGCGCCAGCAGCTTCGGAGACGCGGAGACCCAGTACTTC.

The V call is TRBV4-3, the J call TRBJ2-1, with no clear D. Germline lookup yields CDR1 LGHNA and CDR2 YSLEER. Trimming removed 0 bases at V and 15 bases at J, with 15 bases between. CDR3 length: 13 residues. The CDR3 loop is CASSQDTTQMSFF. CDR3 nucleotide sequence: TGCGCCAGCAGCCAAGATACGACTCAGATGTCGTTCTTC.

The chain carries TRBV30 and TRBJ1-5; unclear D gene. The germline V and J ends were trimmed by 1 base and 3 bases, with 4 bases remaining between them. The CDR3 has 12 residues. From germline, CDR1 is GTSNPN and CDR2 SVGIG (reference sequence). The CDR3 sequence: CAWSETNQPQHF. CDR3 in DNA: TGTGCCTGGAGTGAGACCAATCAGCCCCAGCATTTT.

V gene TRBV5-6 combines with J gene TRBJ1-1; D is unclear. The germline gives CDR1 SGHDT, CDR2 YYEEEE. The CDR3 spans 14 residues. Trimming removed 1 base from V and 0 bases from J, with 7 bases in between. The CDR3 spells CASSLIGLNTEAFF. The CDR3 nucleotides are TGTGCCAGCAGCTTGATAGGGTTGAACACTGAAGCTTTCTTT. Together with reference TRBV5-6 and TRBJ1-1, the CDR3 gives the full variable domain: DAGVTQSPTHLIKTRGQQVTLRCSPKSGHDTVSWYQQALGQGPQFIFQYYEEEERQRGNFPDRFSGHQFPNYSSELNVNALLLGDSALYLCASSLIGLNTEAFFGQGTRLTVV.

The chain recombines TRBV13 with TRBJ2-7; TRBD1 agrees at 7 bases. The germline CDR1 and CDR2 sequences are PRHDT and FYEKMQ (reference sequence). J was trimmed by 2 bases and V by 5 bases; bases with no gene match: 6. This CDR3 comprises 14 residues. The CDR3 coding sequence is TGTGCCAGCAGCCCAGGGGACAGTCCCTACGAGCAGTACTTC. Translating it yields CASSPGDSPYEQYF.

This clone has only a few counts. The chain combines TRBV7-9 with TRBJ1-5; 7 bases match TRBD1. Germline-derived CDR1 and CDR2 are SEHNR and FQNEAQ (reference sequence). This CDR3 spans 15 amino acids. V shed 3 bases, J shed 2 bases, and the junction held 4 bases outside the gene matches. The CDR3 region is CASSFGDRGNQPQHF. Here the CDR3 DNA reads TGTGCCAGCAGCTTCGGAGACAGGGGCAATCAGCCCCAGCATTTT.

The chain employs TRBV6-6 and TRBJ1-4; perhaps TRBD1 as D (6 bases). The CDR3 length is 15 residues. V lost 6 bases to trimming and J lost 4 bases, with 15 bases between them. CDR1 is MNHNY, CDR2 SVGAGI, per germline (reference sequence). As DNA, the CDR3 is TGTGCCAGCAGCCAGGGGACAAATTTTAATGAAAAACTGTTTTTT. This sequence encodes CASSQGTNFNEKLFF.

This rearrangement joins TRBV4-1 to TRBJ2-7; no definite D call. This CDR3 spans 12 amino acids. Germline values: CDR1 MGHRA, CDR2 YSYEKL. The ends were cut back, 2 bases at V and 6 bases at J, with 8 bases in the middle. The CDR3 region has the DNA TGCGCCAGCAGCCAACCTTCTGGCGAGCAGTACTTC. Translation gives CASSQPSGEQYF.

The V and J genes are TRBV6-1 and TRBJ2-6; no clear D. The CDR3 has 14 residues. Germline V gene lookup returns CDR1 MNHNS and CDR2 SASEGT. The ends were cut back, 5 bases at V and 4 bases at J, with 9 bases in the middle. The CDR3 DNA reads as TGTGCCAGCAGTCCCCAAAGGGGGGCCAACGTCCTGACTTTC. The encoded protein is CASSPQRGANVLTF.

This clone was seen only a few times. This rearrangement joins TRBV5-1 to TRBJ1-1; D remains unclear. The CDR3 consists of 14 residues. CDR1 is SGHRS, CDR2 YFSETQ, per germline. V lost 0 bases and J 5 bases, leaving 11 bases between the germline ends. CDR3 protein: CASSLVGVGTEAFF. The CDR3 DNA sequence: TGCGCCAGCAGCTTGGTGGGCGTGGGAACTGAAGCTTTCTTT.

CDR3 in amino acids: CAWSSGVTGELFF. The CDR3 DNA reads TGTGCCTGGTCGTCGGGGGTCACCGGGGAGCTGTTTTTT. This chain joins TRBV30 and TRBJ2-2; the D gene is possibly TRBD2 (6 bases). Germline V lookup: CDR1 GTSNPN, CDR2 SVGIG (reference sequence). The CDR3 loop spans 13 amino acids. Trimming took off 5 bases at V and 4 bases at J, with 11 bases between the two ends.

The chain combines TRBV25-1 with TRBJ2-1; TRBD2 matches at 7 bases. The CDR3 totals 15 residues. Per germline, CDR1 MGHDK and CDR2 SYGVNS. J gave up 4 bases and V 2 bases, and 5 bases lay outside the gene matches. CDR3 sequence (DNA): TGTGCCAGCAGTGAAGGTGGGAGGGTTTACAATGAGCAGTTCTTC. Encoded protein: CASSEGGRVYNEQFF.

This clone was detected once. V usage is TRBV2 and J usage is TRBJ1-5; D gene uncertain. This CDR3 comprises 14 residues. Germline lookup yields CDR1 SNHLY and CDR2 FYNNEI. Trimming pared 6 bases from V and 2 bases from J, leaving 11 bases between. CDR3: CASRTFDGNQPQHF. CDR3 coding DNA: TGTGCCAGCAGGACCTTCGACGGCAATCAGCCCCAGCATTTT. Together with reference TRBV2 and TRBJ1-5, the CDR3 gives the full variable domain: EPEVTQTPSHQVTQMGQEVILRCVPISNHLYFYWYRQILGQKVEFLVSFYNNEISEKSEIFDDQFSVERPDGSNFTLKIRSTKLEDSAMYFCASRTFDGNQPQHFGDGTRLSIL.

On this clone itself: This specimen includes other DNA sequences encoding the same CDR3. The genes are TRBV6-5 and TRBJ2-1; the D gene is possibly TRBD2 (5 bases). V lost 6 bases, J lost 0 bases, and 6 bases lay in between. Germline loops: CDR1 MNHEY, CDR2 SVGAGI. This CDR3 is built from 13 residues. CDR3 region: CASSRDSYNEQFF. CDR3 coding DNA: TGTGCCAGCAGCCGGGACTCCTACAATGAGCAGTTCTTC.

This clone was detected only a few times. The CDR3 DNA follows: TGCGCCAGCAGGGGGGAGACCCAGTACTTC. It codes for CASRGETQYF. The gene calls are TRBV10-1 and TRBJ2-5, with no clear D. V was shortened by 6 bases and J by 5 bases, with 4 bases between the two germline ends. This CDR3 is 10 amino acids long. Germline CDR1 and CDR2: WNHNN and SYGVQD (reference sequence).

The V call is TRBV6-6, the J call TRBJ2-7, with a weak D call TRBD1 (6 bases). The V gene's germline CDR1 is MNHNY and CDR2 SVGAGI (reference sequence). Trimming shortened V by 6 bases and J by 3 bases, and 6 bases separated the two germline ends. CDR3 length: 11 amino acids. CDR3: CASRQGYEQYF. CDR3 coding DNA: TGTGCCAGCAGACAGGGCTACGAGCAGTACTTC.

This chain uses TRBV6-5 with TRBJ1-2; 7 positions match TRBD1. From germline, CDR1 is MNHEY and CDR2 SVGAGI. Losses at the gene ends were 2 bases for V and 4 bases for J; bases not matched to a gene: 4. The CDR3 spans 14 residues. As DNA, the CDR3 is TGTGCCAGCAGTTACAGGGAGGGGGCCTATGGCTACACCTTC. Translated: CASSYREGAYGYTF.

This clone was counted a single time. J is TRBJ1-4 and V is TRBV6-5; perhaps TRBD1 as D (6 bases). The germline V gene has CDR1 MNHEY and CDR2 SVGAGI. The ends were cut back, 6 bases at V and 5 bases at J, with 16 bases in the middle. The CDR3 has 15 amino acids. In DNA form, the CDR3 reads TGTGCCAGCAGAAGGACAGTTGCCGGGAATGAAAAACTGTTTTTT. Translated, it gives CASRRTVAGNEKLFF.